This is a list of T cell receptor beta chains from one sample in a study of OX40 agonist ivuxolimab in advanced cancers. Sequenced by immunoSEQ multiplex PCR; TCRdb stores in-frame clones only, minus some. The sample comprises about 69,000 clones, 80% to 85% of which are singletons, and around 2% rests with the top ten. The source was CD4+ or CD8+ T cells sorted from blood, collected in a trial of the OX40 agonist ivuxolimab. Receptors originate from an adult with an advanced solid tumor such as melanoma, head and neck, liver or kidney cancer. Each CDR3 is given with its conserved first and last residue.

cdr3_aa	v_call	cdr3_length	j_call
CASSQGGLGLAKNIQYF	TRBV4-1	17	TRBJ2-4
CASSLQLFGPGELFF	TRBV5-5	15	TRBJ2-2
CASSKRQETQYF	TRBV6-5	12	TRBJ2-5
CASSSPAGVGDTQYF	TRBV7-8	15	TRBJ2-3
CASSLSTGELFF	TRBV28	12	TRBJ2-2
CASSFSGTSVDEQYF	TRBV5-1	15	TRBJ2-7
CASSGWGVNTGELFF	TRBV6-1	15	TRBJ2-2
CAGGADRSIITYEQYF	TRBV12-1	16	TRBJ2-7
CASSPPRGGNEKLFF	TRBV18	15	TRBJ1-4
CASSLGAGNQPQHF	TRBV11-2	14	TRBJ1-5
CASSQRTGGGEQYF	TRBV7-2	14	TRBJ2-7
CASSLGFRAETQYF	TRBV7-3	14	TRBJ2-5
CASSLALGRYNEQFF	TRBV5-4	15	TRBJ2-1
CASSLDTSGIFSYEQYF	TRBV11-2	17	TRBJ2-7
CASSLRGRGETGNTIYF	TRBV5-1	17	TRBJ1-3
CASSFNRIPYNYGYTF	TRBV28	16	TRBJ1-2
CASSPDTDTQYF	TRBV12-1	12	TRBJ2-3
CASSERWVPLSGANVLTF	TRBV2	18	TRBJ2-6
CASSLSQGPYNEQFF	TRBV7-9	15	TRBJ2-1
CASSQESSAYNEQFF	TRBV14	15	TRBJ2-1
CASSSGLATARETQYF	TRBV5-1	16	TRBJ2-5
CAILSSGRATEQFF	TRBV10-2	14	TRBJ2-1
CASRTSGRARTDTQYF	TRBV19	16	TRBJ2-3
CASSERLALETQYF	TRBV10-1	14	TRBJ2-5
CASSSTLAGGNNEQFF	TRBV7-9	16	TRBJ2-1
CASSQRVGTSRETQYF	TRBV4-1	16	TRBJ2-5
CASTWGRGPSGANVLTF	TRBV7-9	17	TRBJ2-6
CASSFRTDSSYNTF	TRBV28	14	TRBJ1-2
CASARGGNTGELFF	TRBV19	14	TRBJ2-2
CASKFRGDTEAFF	TRBV5-5	13	TRBJ1-1
CASSLNRASDTQYF	TRBV7-3	14	TRBJ2-3
CASSLGVTGGVSEKLFF	TRBV5-5	17	TRBJ1-4
CAAQGFNQPQHF	TRBV30	12	TRBJ1-5
CATSRDRTSGGSTDTQYF	TRBV15	18	TRBJ2-3
CASRVRGPYEQYF	TRBV28	13	NA
CASSEQGDYGYTF	TRBV2	13	TRBJ1-2
CASSAQGSGANVLTF	TRBV9	15	TRBJ2-6
CASSLAGGGETQYF	TRBV28	14	TRBJ2-5
CASSPATGGGTGKLFF	TRBV27	16	TRBJ1-4
CASSLARRPGGYTF	TRBV5-4	14	TRBJ1-2
CASSSVAGEIYNEQFF	TRBV7-6	16	TRBJ2-1
CASSAGLAGDYEQFF	TRBV9	15	TRBJ2-1
CASSPRGPTEAFF	TRBV25-1	13	TRBJ1-1
CALGLAGGSSYNEQFF	TRBV30	16	TRBJ2-1
CASSLGGGGNYGYTF	TRBV28	15	TRBJ1-2
CASSIVPGARNTEAFF	TRBV19	16	TRBJ1-1
CASSLTLPQETQYF	TRBV7-9	14	TRBJ2-5
CASSQPGLAGGPTDTQYF	TRBV4-1	18	TRBJ2-3
CASSAPTSSYNEQFF	TRBV7-8	15	TRBJ2-1
CASSEEGLGLSRREQYF	TRBV6-1	17	TRBJ2-7
CASSLGGGVYYGYTF	TRBV5-1	15	TRBJ1-2
CASSLLFPERRKDGYTF	TRBV28	17	TRBJ1-2
CASRRDGTTYGYTF	TRBV6-5	14	TRBJ1-2
CASRHHERDGYTF	TRBV7-2	13	TRBJ1-2